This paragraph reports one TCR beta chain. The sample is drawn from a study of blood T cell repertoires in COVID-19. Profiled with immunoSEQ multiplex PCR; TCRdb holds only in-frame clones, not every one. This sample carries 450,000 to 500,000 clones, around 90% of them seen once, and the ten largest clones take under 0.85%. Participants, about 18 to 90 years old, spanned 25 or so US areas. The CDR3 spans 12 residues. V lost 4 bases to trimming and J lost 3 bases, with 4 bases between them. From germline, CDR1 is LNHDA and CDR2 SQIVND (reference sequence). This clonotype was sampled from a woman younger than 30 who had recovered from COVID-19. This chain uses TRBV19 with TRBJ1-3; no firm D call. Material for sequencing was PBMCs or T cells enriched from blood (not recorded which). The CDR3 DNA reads TGTGCCAGTAGTACCAGTGGAAACACCATATATTTT. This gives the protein CASSTSGNTIYF.